The present entry profiles one TCR beta chain with its context. The antigen remains undetermined. The sample belongs to a study of shared clonotypes between healthy human individuals. Overall study context: The people who gave samples were two women and a few men aged 18 to 49.

General study findings and limits: Larger estimated richness was generally seen in naive subsets than in memory subsets.

The germline gives CDR1 SGHNT, CDR2 YYREEE (reference sequence). The CDR3 length is 15 residues. V was pared by 4 bases and J by 7 bases, with 21 bases between. Naive CD8 cells lacked CD45RO and underwent positive selection for CCR7, leaving out terminally differentiated effector memory CD45RA+ cells. The sorted-subset replicate PCRs were given 150 to 250 ng DNA, which is tens of thousands of T cell genomes. As originally analysed: Filtering differed because ImmunoSEQ produced junction-only sequences that carried no quality scores. The assay was immunoSEQ multiplex PCR, and TCRdb's table has in-frame clones only and misses some. V, J and clone size are those of that table, while D and trimming were read from the DNA. The sample shows about 680,000 clones, 90% to 95% of them seen only once.

The chain is built from TRBV5-4 and TRBJ2-7; D possibly corresponds to TRBD2 (6 bases). Sequencing was carried out using naive CD8+ T cells sorted from blood. This TCR was recovered from a man aged 30-40 years in good health. CDR3 in DNA: TGTGCCAGCAGCCCCCACGGGCTGAACGCGGGAGAGCAGTACTTC. Translating it yields CASSPHGLNAGEQYF. The whole variable domain, filled in from reference TRBV5-4 and TRBJ2-7, reads ETGVTQSPTHLIKTRGQQVTLRCSSQSGHNTVSWYQQALGQGPQFIFQYYREEENGRGNFPPRFSGLQFPNYSSELNVNALELDDSALYLCASSPHGLNAGEQYFGPGTRLTVT.